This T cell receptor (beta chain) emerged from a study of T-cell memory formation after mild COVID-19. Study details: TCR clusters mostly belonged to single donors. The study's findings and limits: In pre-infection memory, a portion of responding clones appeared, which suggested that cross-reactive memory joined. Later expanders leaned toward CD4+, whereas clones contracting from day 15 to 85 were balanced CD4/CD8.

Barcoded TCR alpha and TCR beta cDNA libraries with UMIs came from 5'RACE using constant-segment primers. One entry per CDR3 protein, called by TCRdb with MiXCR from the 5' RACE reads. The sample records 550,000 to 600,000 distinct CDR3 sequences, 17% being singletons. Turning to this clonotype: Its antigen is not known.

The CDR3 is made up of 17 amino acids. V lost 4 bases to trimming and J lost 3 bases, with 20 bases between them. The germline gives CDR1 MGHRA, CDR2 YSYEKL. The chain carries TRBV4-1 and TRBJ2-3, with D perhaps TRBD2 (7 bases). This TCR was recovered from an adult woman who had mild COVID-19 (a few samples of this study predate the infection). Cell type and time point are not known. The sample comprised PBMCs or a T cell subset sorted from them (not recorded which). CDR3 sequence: CASSRVYRGAGTDTQYF. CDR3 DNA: TGCGCCAGCAGCCGAGTATACCGGGGGGCCGGGACAGATACGCAGTATTTT.